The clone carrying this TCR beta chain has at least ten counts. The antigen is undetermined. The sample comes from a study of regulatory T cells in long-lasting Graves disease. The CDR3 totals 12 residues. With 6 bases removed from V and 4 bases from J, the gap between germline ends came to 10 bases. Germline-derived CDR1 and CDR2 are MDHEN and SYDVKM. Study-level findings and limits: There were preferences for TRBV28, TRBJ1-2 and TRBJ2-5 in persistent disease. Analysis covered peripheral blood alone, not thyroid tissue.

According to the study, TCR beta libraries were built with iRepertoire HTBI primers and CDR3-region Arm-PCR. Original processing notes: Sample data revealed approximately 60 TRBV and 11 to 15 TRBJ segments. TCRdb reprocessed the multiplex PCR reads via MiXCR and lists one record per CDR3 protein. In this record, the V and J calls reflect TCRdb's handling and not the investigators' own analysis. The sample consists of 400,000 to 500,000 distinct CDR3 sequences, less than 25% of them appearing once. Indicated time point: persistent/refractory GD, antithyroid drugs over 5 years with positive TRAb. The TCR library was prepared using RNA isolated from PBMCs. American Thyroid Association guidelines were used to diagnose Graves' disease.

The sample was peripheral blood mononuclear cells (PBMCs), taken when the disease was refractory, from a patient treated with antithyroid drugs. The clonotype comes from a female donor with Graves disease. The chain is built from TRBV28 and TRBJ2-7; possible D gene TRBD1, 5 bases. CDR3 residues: CASRGRLYEQYF. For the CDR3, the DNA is TGTGCCAGCAGGGGGCGCCTTTACGAGCAGTACTTC. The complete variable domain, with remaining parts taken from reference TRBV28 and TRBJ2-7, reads DVKVTQSSRYLVKRTGEKVFLECVQDMDHENMFWYRQDPGLGLRLIYFSYDVKMKEKGDIPEGYSVSREKKERFSLILESASTNQTSMYLCASRGRLYEQYFGPGTRLTVT.